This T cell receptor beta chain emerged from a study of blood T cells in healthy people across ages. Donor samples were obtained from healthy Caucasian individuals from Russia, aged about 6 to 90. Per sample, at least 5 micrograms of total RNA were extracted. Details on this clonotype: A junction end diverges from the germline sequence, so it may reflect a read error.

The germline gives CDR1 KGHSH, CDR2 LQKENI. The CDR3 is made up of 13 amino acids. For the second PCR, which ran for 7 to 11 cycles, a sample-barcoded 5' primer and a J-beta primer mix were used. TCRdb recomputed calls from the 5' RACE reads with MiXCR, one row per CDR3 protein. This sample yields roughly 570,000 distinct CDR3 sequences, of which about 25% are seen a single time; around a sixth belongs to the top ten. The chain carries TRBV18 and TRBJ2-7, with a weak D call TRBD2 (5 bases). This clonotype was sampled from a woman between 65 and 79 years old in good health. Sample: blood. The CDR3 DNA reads TGTGCCAGCTCACTAACACCCGACTACGAGCGGTACTTC. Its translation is CASSLTPDYERYF.